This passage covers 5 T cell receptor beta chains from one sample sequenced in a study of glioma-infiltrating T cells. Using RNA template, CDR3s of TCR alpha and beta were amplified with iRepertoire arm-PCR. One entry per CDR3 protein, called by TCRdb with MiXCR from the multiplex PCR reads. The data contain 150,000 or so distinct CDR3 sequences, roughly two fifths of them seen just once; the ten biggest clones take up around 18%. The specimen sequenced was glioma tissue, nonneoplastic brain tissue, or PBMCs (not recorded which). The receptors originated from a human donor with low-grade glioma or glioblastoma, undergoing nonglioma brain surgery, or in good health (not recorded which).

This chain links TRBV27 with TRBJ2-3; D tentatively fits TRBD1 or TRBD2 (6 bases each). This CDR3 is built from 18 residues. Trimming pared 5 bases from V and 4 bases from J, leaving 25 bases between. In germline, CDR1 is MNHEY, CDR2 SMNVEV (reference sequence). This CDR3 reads CASSRGRTGAERADTQYF. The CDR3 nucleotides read TGTGCCAGCAGTAGGGGGAGGACGGGAGCAGAAAGGGCAGATACGCAGTATTTT.

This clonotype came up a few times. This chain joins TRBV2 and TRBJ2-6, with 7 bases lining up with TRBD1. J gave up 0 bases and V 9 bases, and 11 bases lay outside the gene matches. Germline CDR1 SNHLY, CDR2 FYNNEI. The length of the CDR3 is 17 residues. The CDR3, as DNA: TGTGCCAGTCACAGGGGCCGGGCCGTCTCTGGGGCCAACGTCCTGACTTTC. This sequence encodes CASHRGRAVSGANVLTF.

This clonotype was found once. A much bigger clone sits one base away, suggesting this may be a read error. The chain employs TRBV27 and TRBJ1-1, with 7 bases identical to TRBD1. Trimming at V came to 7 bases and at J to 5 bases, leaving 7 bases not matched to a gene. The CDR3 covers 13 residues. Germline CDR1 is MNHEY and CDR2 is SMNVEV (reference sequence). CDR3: CASKQGGRTEAFF. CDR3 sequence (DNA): TGTGCCAGCAAGCAGGGGGGGAGGACTGAAGCTTTCTTT.

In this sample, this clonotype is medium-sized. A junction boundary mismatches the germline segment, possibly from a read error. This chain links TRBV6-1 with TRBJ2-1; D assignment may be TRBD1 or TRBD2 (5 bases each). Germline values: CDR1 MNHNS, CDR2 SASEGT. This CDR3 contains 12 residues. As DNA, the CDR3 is TGTGCCAGCAGTCGGACGCGCAATAGTGGGGGTTTC. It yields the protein CASSRTRNSGGF.

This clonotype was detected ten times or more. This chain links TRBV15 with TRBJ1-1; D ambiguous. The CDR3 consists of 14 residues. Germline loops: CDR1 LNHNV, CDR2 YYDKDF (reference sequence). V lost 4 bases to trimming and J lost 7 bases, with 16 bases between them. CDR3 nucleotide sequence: TGTGCCACCAGCAAACCTGGGAGTTTGGATGAAGCTTTCTTT. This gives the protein CATSKPGSLDEAFF.